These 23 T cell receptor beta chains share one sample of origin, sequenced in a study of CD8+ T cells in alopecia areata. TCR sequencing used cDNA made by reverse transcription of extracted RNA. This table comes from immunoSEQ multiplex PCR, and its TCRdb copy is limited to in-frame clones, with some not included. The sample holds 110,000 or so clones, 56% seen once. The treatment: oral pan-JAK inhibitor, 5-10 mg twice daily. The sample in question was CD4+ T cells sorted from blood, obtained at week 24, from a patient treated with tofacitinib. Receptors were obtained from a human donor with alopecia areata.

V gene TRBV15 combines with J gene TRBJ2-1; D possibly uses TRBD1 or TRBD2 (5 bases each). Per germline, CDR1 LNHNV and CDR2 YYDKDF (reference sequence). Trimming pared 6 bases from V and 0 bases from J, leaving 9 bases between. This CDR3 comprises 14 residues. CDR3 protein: CATRPGSSYNEQFF. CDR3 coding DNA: TGTGCCACCAGGCCAGGGAGCTCCTACAATGAGCAGTTCTTC.

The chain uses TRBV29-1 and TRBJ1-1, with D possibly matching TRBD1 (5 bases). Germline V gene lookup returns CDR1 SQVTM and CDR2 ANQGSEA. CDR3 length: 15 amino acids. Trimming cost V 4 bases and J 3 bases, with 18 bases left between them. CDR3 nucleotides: TGCAGCGTTGCCCCTGGAGGGGCAGCGTACACTGAAGCTTTCTTT. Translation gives CSVAPGGAAYTEAFF.

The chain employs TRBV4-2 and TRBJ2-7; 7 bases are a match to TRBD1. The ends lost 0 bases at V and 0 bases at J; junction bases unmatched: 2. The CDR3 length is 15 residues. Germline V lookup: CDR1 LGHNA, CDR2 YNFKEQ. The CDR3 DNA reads TGTGCCAGCAGCCAAGAGACAGGGAGCTCCTACGAGCAGTACTTC. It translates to CASSQETGSSYEQYF.

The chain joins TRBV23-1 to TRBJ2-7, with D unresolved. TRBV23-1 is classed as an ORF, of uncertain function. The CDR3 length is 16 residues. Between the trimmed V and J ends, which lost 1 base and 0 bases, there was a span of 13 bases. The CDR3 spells CASSQYEIGVSYEQYF. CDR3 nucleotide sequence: TGCGCCAGCAGTCAATACGAGATAGGCGTCTCCTACGAGCAGTACTTC.

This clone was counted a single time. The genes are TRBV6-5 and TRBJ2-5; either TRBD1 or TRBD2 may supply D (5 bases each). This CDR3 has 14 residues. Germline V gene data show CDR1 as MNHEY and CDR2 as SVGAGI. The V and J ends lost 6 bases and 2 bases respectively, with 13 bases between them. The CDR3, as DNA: TGTGCCAGCAGCCAAGTCTGGGGGCAAGAGACCCAGTACTTC. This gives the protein CASSQVWGQETQYF.

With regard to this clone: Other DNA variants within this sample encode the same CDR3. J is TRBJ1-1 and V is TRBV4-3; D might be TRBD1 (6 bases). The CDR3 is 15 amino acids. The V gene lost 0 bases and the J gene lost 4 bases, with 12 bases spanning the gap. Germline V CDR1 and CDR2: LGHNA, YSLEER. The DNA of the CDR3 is TGCGCCAGCAGCCAAGATTATACAGGGAGCACTGAAGCTTTCTTT. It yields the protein CASSQDYTGSTEAFF.

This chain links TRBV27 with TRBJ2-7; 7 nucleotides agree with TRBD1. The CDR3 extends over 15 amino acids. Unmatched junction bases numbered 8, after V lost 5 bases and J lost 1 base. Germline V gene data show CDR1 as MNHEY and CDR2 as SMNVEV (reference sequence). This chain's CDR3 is CASSPETGWSYEQYF. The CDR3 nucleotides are TGTGCCAGCAGTCCCGAGACAGGGTGGTCCTACGAGCAGTACTTC.

The CDR3 region is CASSIRSNTEAFF. The DNA of the CDR3 is TGTGCCAGCAGTATCAGATCGAACACTGAAGCTTTCTTT. The chain joins TRBV6-1 to TRBJ1-1, with D uncertain. The CDR3 loop spans 13 amino acids. The V end lost 5 bases, the J end lost 1 base, and 8 bases lay between the germline ends. CDR1 MNHNS and CDR2 SASEGT come from the germline V gene.

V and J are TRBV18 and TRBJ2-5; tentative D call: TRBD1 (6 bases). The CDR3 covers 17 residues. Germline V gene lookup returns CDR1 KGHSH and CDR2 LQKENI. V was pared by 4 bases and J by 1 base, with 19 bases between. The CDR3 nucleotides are TGTGCCAGCTCACAAAACTCCGGACAGACTCTCCAAGAGACCCAGTACTTC. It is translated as CASSQNSGQTLQETQYF. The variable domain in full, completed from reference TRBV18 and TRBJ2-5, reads NAGVMQNPRHLVRRRGQEARLRCSPMKGHSHVYWYRQLPEEGLKFMVYLQKENIIDESGMPKERFSAEFPKEGPSILRIQQVVRGDSAAYFCASSQNSGQTLQETQYFGPGTRLLVL.

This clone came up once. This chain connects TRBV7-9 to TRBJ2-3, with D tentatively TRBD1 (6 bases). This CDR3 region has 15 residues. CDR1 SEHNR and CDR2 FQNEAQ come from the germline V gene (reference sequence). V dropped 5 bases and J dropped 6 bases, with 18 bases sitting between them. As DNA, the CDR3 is TGTGCCAGCAGCCCTTTTACAGGGCCCCTGGATACGCAGTATTTT. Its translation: CASSPFTGPLDTQYF.

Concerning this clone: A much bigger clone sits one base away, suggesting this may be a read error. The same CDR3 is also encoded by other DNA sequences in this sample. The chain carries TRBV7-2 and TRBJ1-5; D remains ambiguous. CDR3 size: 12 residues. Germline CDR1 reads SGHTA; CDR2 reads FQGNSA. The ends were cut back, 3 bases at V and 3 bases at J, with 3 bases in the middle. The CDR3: CASSFNNQPQHF. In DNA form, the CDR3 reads TGTGCCAGCAGCTTTAACAATCAGCCCCAGCATTTT.

This CDR3 reads CAWRGTGPQYF. The CDR3 coding sequence is TGTGCCTGGAGGGGGACGGGGCCGCAGTATTTT. The chain recombines TRBV30 with TRBJ2-3, with D possibly called TRBD1 or TRBD2 (5 bases each). The CDR3 totals 11 residues. The V gene's germline CDR1 is GTSNPN and CDR2 SVGIG (reference sequence). V gave up 3 bases and J gave up 10 bases, with 11 bases separating them.

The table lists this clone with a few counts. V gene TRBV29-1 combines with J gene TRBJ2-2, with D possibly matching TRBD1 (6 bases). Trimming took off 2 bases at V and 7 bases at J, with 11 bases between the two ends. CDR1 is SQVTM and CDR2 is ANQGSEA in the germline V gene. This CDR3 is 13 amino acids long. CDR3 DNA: TGCAGCGTTGAAAAACAGGGCGACGGGGAGCTGTTTTTT. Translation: CSVEKQGDGELFF.

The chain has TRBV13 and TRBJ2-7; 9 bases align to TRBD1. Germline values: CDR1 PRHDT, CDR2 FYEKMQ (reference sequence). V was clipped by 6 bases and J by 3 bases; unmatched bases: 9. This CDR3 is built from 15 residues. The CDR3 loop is CASSSGQGLVYEQYF. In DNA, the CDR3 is TGTGCCAGCAGTTCGGGACAGGGATTGGTCTACGAGCAGTACTTC.

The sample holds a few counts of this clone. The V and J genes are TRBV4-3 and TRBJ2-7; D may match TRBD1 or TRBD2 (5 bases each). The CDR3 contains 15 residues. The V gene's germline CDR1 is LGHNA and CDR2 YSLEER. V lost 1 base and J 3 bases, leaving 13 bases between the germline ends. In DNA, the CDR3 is TGCGCCAGCAGCCAAGCCCTCCCAGGGAGCTACGAGCAGTACTTC. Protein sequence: CASSQALPGSYEQYF.

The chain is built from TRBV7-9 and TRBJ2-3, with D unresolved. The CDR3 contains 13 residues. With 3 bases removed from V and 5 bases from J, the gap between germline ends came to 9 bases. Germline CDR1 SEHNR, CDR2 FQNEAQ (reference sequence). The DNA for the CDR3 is TGTGCCAGCAGCTTTCCTCCGATAGATACGCAGTATTTT. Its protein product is CASSFPPIDTQYF.

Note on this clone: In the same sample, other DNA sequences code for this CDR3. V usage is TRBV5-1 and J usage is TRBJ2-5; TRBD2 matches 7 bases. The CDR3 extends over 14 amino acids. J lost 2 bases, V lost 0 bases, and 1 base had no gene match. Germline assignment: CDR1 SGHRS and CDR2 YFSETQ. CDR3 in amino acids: CASSLGTSQETQYF. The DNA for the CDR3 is TGCGCCAGCAGCTTGGGGACTAGTCAAGAGACCCAGTACTTC.

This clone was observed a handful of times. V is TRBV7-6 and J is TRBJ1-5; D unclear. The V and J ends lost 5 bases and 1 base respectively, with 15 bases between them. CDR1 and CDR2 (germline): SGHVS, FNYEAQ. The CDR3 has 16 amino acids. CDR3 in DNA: TGTGCCAGCAGCCCCGCCCCCCTGGGCAGCAATCAGCCCCAGCATTTT. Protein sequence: CASSPAPLGSNQPQHF.

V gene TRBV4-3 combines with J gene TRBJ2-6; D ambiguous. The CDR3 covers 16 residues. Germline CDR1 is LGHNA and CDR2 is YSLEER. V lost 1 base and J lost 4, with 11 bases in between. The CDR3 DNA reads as TGCGCCAGCAGCCAAGTAGGGCTAGGAGGGGCCAACGTCCTGACTTTC. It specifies CASSQVGLGGANVLTF.

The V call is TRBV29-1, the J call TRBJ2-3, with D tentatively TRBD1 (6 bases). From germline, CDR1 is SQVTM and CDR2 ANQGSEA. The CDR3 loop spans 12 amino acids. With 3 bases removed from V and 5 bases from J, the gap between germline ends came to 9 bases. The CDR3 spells CSVEGAGDTQYF. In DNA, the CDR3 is TGCAGCGTTGAGGGGGCGGGAGATACGCAGTATTTT.

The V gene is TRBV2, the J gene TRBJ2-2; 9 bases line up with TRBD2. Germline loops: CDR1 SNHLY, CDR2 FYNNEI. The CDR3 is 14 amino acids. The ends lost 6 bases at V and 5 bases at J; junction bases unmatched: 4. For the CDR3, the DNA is TGTGCCAGCAGCCTAGCGGGGCATACCGGGGAGCTGTTTTTT. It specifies CASSLAGHTGELFF.

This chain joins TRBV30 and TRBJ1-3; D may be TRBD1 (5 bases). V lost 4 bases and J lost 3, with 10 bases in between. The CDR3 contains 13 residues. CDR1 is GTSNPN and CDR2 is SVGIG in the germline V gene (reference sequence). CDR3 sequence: CAWTGAVGNTIYF. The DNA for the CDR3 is TGTGCCTGGACCGGGGCAGTTGGAAACACCATATATTTT.

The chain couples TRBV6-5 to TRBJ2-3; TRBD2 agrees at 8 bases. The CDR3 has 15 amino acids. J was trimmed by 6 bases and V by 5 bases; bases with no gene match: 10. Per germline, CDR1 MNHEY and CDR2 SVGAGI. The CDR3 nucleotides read TGTGCCAGCAGTCCGGAGCGGGGGTCCAGGGATACGCAGTATTTT. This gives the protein CASSPERGSRDTQYF.